The entry that follows covers one T cell receptor (beta chain) sequence. Its antigen is still unknown. No qualities accompany the bases; no much larger clone lies one base away. This sample is drawn from a study of T cells in localized non-small cell lung cancer (dated by TCRdb to 2020 to 2022). For the study in its entirety: T cell repertoires of 200 to 300 early-stage NSCLC patients were analyzed, with tumors being compared against uninvolved tumor-adjacent lungs. All 230 or so NSCLC patients in the cohort were treatment-naive and had localized lung tumors that were resected. A mean age of around 69 years was recorded for the NSCLC patients, of whom some 130 were male and some 100 were female. General conclusions and limits of the study: Of the top 100 tumor clones, a median of about 53 were detected in paired uninvolved adjacent lung; about 28 were also among that lung's top 100. Because of the exploratory design, TCR variables were selected using unadjusted p-values without false-discovery rate correction. Higher T cell density in blood was associated with longer overall survival, whereas higher clonality in adjacent lung was associated with shorter survival. The highest T cell clonality was observed in uninvolved tumor-adjacent lung, where clonality exceeded that of tumor, suggesting that antigenic responses were more focused in uninvolved tumor-adjacent lung. Because multi-region sequencing of the tumors was not done, intratumor heterogeneity could not be ruled out.

At diagnosis, peripheral blood, uninvolved tumor-adjacent lung and tumor were collected and were preserved as a mix of fresh-frozen and FFPE material. For TCR repertoire profiling, the blood samples were analyzed as peripheral blood mononuclear cells. The immunoSEQ Assay was used to sequence TCR beta CDR3 regions from DNA. The study's own analysis went as follows. To compute T cell density, TCR beta template counts were normalized to usable DNA, which was estimated by amplifying housekeeping genes. Richness was estimated using the preseqR package, with extrapolation to 400,000 templates for PBMC samples and to 120,000 templates for tissue samples. Clonality was defined as one minus Pielou's evenness. To identify tissue-enriched TCRs, differential abundance testing was run on productive amino-acid clonotypes with a minimum total count of 5 and an alpha of 0.1. Repertoire overlap between compartments was quantified with the Jaccard Index and Morisita Overlap Index. GLIPH clustered TCR beta CDR3s with public tetramer-defined viral CDR3s; viral motifs required at least three viral sequences plus V-gene enrichment. What TCRdb holds here is the immuneACCESS table cut down to in-frame rearrangements. Part of the clones is not present; checked against another copy, under half of the missing clones reflect an unresolved V gene, and the others are unexplained. The V and J calls and clone size were taken over from that table, and D and trimming were inferred from the DNA. The sample table lists about 59,000 clones, approximately 93% of them with a count of one. The ten top clones hold 20% of the sample.

This specimen consisted of peripheral blood, obtained before any cancer treatment. This receptor was identified in a man aged 40 to 70 with stage I lung adenocarcinoma.

The CDR3 region has the sequence CASRRDSGNTIYF. The nucleotides are TGTGCCAGCAGGAGGGATTCTGGAAACACCATATATTTT. This chain joins TRBV2 to TRBJ1-3; confidence is insufficient to name the D gene. The CDR3, from cysteine to phenylalanine, totals 13 residues. Only CDR3 DNA is held: 39 bases, read in frame from base 1. The germline V gene gives CDR1 as SNHLY and CDR2 as FYNNEI. V and J lose 6 bases and 1 base, and a span of 7 bases separates them.